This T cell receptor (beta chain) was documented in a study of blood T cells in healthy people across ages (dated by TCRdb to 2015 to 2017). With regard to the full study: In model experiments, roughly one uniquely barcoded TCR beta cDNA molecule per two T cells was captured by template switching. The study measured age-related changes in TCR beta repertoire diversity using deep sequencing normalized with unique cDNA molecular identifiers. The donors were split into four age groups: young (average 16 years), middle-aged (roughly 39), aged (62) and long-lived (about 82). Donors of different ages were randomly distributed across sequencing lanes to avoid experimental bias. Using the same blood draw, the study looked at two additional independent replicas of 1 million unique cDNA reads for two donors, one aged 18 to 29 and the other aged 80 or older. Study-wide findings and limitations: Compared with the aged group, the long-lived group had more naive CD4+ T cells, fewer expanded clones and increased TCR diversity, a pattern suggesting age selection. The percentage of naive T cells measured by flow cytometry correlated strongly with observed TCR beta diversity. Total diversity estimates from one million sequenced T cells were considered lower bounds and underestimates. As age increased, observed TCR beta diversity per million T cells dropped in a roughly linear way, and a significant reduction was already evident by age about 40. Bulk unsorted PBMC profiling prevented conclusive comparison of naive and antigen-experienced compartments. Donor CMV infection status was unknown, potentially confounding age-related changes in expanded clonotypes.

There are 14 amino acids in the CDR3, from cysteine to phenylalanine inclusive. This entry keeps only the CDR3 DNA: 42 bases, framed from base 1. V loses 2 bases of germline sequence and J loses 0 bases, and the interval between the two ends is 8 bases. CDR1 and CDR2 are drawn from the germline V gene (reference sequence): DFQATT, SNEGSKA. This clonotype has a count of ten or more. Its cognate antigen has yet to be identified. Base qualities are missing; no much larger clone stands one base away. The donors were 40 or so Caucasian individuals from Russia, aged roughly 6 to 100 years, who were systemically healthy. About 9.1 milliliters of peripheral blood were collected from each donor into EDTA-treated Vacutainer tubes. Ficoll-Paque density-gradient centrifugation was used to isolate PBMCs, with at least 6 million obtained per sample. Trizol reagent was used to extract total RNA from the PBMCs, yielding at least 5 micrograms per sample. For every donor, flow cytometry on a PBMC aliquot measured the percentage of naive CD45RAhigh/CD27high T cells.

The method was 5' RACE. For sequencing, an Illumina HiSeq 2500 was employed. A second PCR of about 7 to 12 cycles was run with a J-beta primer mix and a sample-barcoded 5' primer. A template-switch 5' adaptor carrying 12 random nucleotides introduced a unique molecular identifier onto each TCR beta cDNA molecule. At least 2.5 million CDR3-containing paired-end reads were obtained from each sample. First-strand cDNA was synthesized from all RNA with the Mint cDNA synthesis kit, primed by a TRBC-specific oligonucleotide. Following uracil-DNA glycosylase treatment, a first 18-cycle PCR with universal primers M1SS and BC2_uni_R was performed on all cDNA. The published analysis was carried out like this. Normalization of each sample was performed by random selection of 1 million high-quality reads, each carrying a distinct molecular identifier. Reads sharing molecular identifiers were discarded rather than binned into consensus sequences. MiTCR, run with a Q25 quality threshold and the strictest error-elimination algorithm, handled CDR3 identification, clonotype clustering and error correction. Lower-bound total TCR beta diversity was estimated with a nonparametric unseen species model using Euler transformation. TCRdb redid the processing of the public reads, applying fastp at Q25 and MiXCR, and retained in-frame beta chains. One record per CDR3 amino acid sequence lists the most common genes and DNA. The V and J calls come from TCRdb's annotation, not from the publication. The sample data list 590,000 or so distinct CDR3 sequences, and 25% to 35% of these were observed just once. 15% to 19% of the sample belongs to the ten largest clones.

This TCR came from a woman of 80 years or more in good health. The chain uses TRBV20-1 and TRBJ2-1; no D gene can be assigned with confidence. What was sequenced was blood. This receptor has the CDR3 CSARTRLSYNEQFF. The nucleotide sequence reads TGCAGTGCTAGAACGAGACTCTCCTACAATGAGCAGTTCTTC.